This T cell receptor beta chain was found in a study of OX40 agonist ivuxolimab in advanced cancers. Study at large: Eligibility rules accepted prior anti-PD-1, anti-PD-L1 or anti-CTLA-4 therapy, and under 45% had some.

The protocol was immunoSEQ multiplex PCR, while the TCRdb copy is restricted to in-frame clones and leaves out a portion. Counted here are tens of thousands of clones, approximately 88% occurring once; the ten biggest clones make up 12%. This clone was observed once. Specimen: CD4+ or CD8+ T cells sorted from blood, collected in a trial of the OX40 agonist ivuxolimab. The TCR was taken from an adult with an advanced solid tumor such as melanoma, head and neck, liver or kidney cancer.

The CDR3 region has the DNA TGTGCCAGTACTGGGACAGGGTTCTATGGCTACACCTTC. Translating it yields CASTGTGFYGYTF. The rearrangement joins TRBV19 to TRBJ1-2; 9 nucleotides agree with TRBD1. Germline CDR1 and CDR2: LNHDA and SQIVND (reference sequence). After removal of 7 bases from V and 4 bases from J, the junction contained 4 bases not matched to a gene. The CDR3 has 13 residues.